This TCR beta chain derives from a study of early T cells in non-severe SARS-CoV-2 infection. Overall study context: Bulk RNA from unsorted whole blood was sequenced; chains were unpaired.

With respect to this clonotype: The antigen is not known.

Germline CDR1 and CDR2: PRHDT and FYEKMQ (reference sequence). V was pared by 3 bases and J by 3 bases, with 17 bases between. The CDR3 has 16 amino acids. General study points: Clonotype matching in VDJdb favored anti-spike CD8 responses and did not capture private and CD4 specificities.

Unique molecular identifiers tagged individual cDNA molecules. TCRdb used MiXCR to reprocess the 5' RACE reads, holding one entry per CDR3 protein. The data hold over 90,000 distinct CDR3 sequences, with approximately 12% observed a single time. Source: whole blood, taken at baseline. The chain has TRBV13 and TRBJ2-5, with D tentatively TRBD2 (5 bases). The receptor was isolated from an adult who was a healthcare worker with PCR-confirmed SARS-CoV-2 infection or an uninfected control (not recorded which). This CDR3 reads CASSFLEAGVKETQYF. The CDR3 nucleotides read TGTGCCAGCAGCTTTCTAGAGGCCGGGGTAAAAGAGACCCAGTACTTC.